Detailed here is one TCR beta chain. Its antigen remains unknown. Unique molecular identifiers featured in each of the TCR beta cDNA libraries. Between about 1 and 11 million T cells gave rise to some 520,000 cDNA molecules. TCRdb itself ran the PCR reads through MiXCR, one entry per CDR3 protein. The table has about 570,000 distinct CDR3 sequences, around 34% seen once. The data are from a study of post-analysis software for immune sequencing data. Regarding the study as a whole: Patients showed TRBV5-6, TRBV5-1 and TRBV20-1 among 4 or 5 TRBV segments more frequent than in controls. In multiple sclerosis, normalized Chao1 diversity was significantly below that of controls.

The CDR3 is 15 residues long. V was shortened by 6 bases and J by 10 bases, with 25 bases between the two germline ends. Per germline, CDR1 DFQATT and CDR2 SNEGSKA (reference sequence). J is TRBJ2-1 and V is TRBV20-1; D is possibly TRBD1 or TRBD2 (6 bases each). This receptor was identified in a girl between 2 and 17 years old with multiple sclerosis. Sample: blood. The CDR3 DNA reads TGCAGTGCGAAGCGAGCTGGACAGCGGGCAGGGGAGCAGTTCTTC. Protein product: CSAKRAGQRAGEQFF.